Below are 8 T cell receptor beta chains sequenced from a single sample in a study of regulatory T cells in long-lasting Graves disease. HTBI primers from iRepertoire and Arm-PCR of CDR3 regions yielded the TCR beta libraries. TCRdb analysed the multiplex PCR reads with MiXCR anew, one entry per CDR3 protein. The sample includes around 400,000 distinct CDR3 sequences, roughly 15% seen only once; the top ten take about 24%. Time point defined: newly diagnosed GD, antithyroid drugs for less than 3 months. PBMC-extracted RNA yielded the TCR library. Sequenced material: peripheral blood mononuclear cells (PBMCs), taken at new diagnosis, from a patient treated with antithyroid drugs. The source of these receptors is a female donor with Graves disease.

This clonotype was picked up many times. V usage is TRBV5-1 and J usage is TRBJ1-1; D is unresolved. Trimming removed 3 bases from V and 0 bases from J, with 6 bases in between. The germline V gene has CDR1 SGHRS and CDR2 YFSETQ. CDR3 length equals 13 residues. The CDR3 sequence: CASSSPMNTEAFF. CDR3 nucleotide sequence: TGCGCCAGCAGCTCCCCTATGAACACTGAAGCTTTCTTT.

This clonotype came up many times. CDR3 amino acids: CAWRVQGKSYEQYF. As DNA, the CDR3 is TGTGCCTGGAGGGTACAGGGGAAATCCTACGAGCAGTACTTC. This chain connects TRBV30 to TRBJ2-7; 7 bases agree with TRBD1. CDR1 is GTSNPN, CDR2 SVGIG, per germline (reference sequence). The ends lost 3 bases at V and 1 base at J; junction bases unmatched: 6. The CDR3 extends over 14 amino acids. The complete variable domain, with remaining parts taken from reference TRBV30 and TRBJ2-7, reads SQTIHQWPATLVQPVGSPLSLECTVEGTSNPNLYWYRQAAGRGLQLLFYSVGIGQISSEVPQNLSASRPQDRQFILSSKKLLLSDSGFYLCAWRVQGKSYEQYFGPGTRLTVT.

Ten or more counts support this clonotype. The chain employs TRBV9 and TRBJ1-1; TRBD1 agrees at 9 bases. Germline CDR1 and CDR2: SGDLS and YYNGEE. J was trimmed by 7 bases and V by 3 bases; bases with no gene match: 7. This CDR3 contains 14 residues. CDR3 nucleotide sequence: TGTGCCAGCAGCGCAGGGACAGGGAGTTTTGAAGCTTTCTTT. Protein product: CASSAGTGSFEAFF.

The genes are TRBV12-3 or TRBV12-4 and TRBJ1-5, with D possibly matching TRBD1 (5 bases). The CDR3 covers 17 residues. Trimming pared 10 bases from V and 9 bases from J, leaving 31 bases between. This CDR3 reads CAIAPQIFGDPNTPQHF. CDR3 nucleotide sequence: TGTGCCATCGCCCCACAAATCTTTGGGGACCCCAATACGCCCCAGCATTTT.

This clonotype turned up a few times. Here the CDR3 DNA reads TGCAGTGCTCACCCTCGGGGCGTGCTGTCCTACGAGCAGTACTTC. Amino acids: CSAHPRGVLSYEQYF. The J gene is TRBJ2-7, the V gene TRBV20-1, with D perhaps being TRBD1 or TRBD2 (5 bases each). The CDR3 spans 15 residues. V was clipped by 5 bases and J by 1 base, with 18 bases between them. In germline, CDR1 is DFQATT, CDR2 SNEGSKA (reference sequence).

To note about this clonotype: Since a far larger clone is one base different, this is likely a read error. The rearrangement uses TRBV6-2 or TRBV6-3 and TRBJ1-2, with D maybe TRBD1 (6 bases). Germline CDR1 MNHEY, CDR2 SVGEGT. The CDR3 is made up of 13 amino acids. V lost 10 bases to trimming and J lost 7 bases, with 19 bases between them. CDR3 sequence: CAISLQGAAGYTF. For the CDR3, the DNA is TGTGCCATCAGCTTACAGGGCGCAGCTGGCTACACCTTC.

This clonotype was detected many times. This chain links TRBV6-1 with TRBJ1-2; D gene unclear. Germline V gene lookup returns CDR1 MNHNS and CDR2 SASEGT. This CDR3 has 13 amino acids. Trimming shortened V by 8 bases and J by 0 bases, and 10 bases separated the two germline ends. The CDR3 loop reads CASRGRANYGYTF. CDR3 bases: TGTGCCAGCCGGGGTAGGGCTAACTATGGCTACACCTTC.

The chain has TRBV5-6 and TRBJ1-6; no firm D call. The length of the CDR3 is 18 residues. The V end was cut by 0 bases, the J end by 7 bases, with 20 bases between. CDR1 is SGHDT, CDR2 YYEEEE, per germline. This chain's CDR3 is CASSLARLGWYENSPLHF. CDR3 coding DNA: TGTGCCAGCAGCTTGGCACGTCTCGGGTGGTACGAAAATTCACCCCTCCACTTT.